This T cell receptor beta chain is drawn from a study of blood T cell repertoires in COVID-19. Study details: T cells, B-cell-depleted T cells, or PBMCs supplied cDNA or gDNA.

From germline, CDR1 is SGHRS and CDR2 YFSETQ. There are 14 residues in the CDR3. V dropped 6 bases and J dropped 0 bases, with 13 bases sitting between them. Original processing notes: Counts of nucleated cells, estimated from reference gene primer amplification, were obtained. The table came from immunoSEQ multiplex PCR; TCRdb's copy has only in-frame clones and leaves some out. V and J calls and clone size are copied from that table; D and trimming were computed from the DNA. The sample lists more than 200,000 clones, roughly four fifths seen once, with about 9% in the top ten. The sequence came from an elderly man with acute or convalescent COVID-19. The specimen was peripheral blood. The gene calls are TRBV5-1 and TRBJ2-7; D might be TRBD2 (6 bases). The DNA of the CDR3 is TGCGCCAGCAACCGGGACTGGAGCTCCTACGAGCAGTACTTC. Translating it yields CASNRDWSSYEQYF.